The 27 T cell receptor beta chains below come from one sample, sequenced in a study of blood T cell repertoires in COVID-19. The assay was immunoSEQ multiplex PCR, and TCRdb's table has in-frame clones only and misses some. The table shows some 130,000 clones, with 86% occurring only once. The sequencing input was peripheral blood. The receptors here all came from a woman in her seventies with COVID-19, enrolled during active disease.

The CDR3 bases are TGTGCCAGCTCACCACCTAGCGGAATTTACAATGAGCAGTTCTTC. This encodes CASSPPSGIYNEQFF. The chain is built from TRBV18 and TRBJ2-1; a possible D gene is TRBD2 (6 bases). V gave up 0 bases and J gave up 4 bases, with 10 bases separating them. The germline CDR1 and CDR2 sequences are KGHSH and LQKENI. This CDR3 has 15 residues. The full variable domain, rest sourced from reference TRBV18 and TRBJ2-1, is NAGVMQNPRHLVRRRGQEARLRCSPMKGHSHVYWYRQLPEEGLKFMVYLQKENIIDESGMPKERFSAEFPKEGPSILRIQQVVRGDSAAYFCASSPPSGIYNEQFFGPGTRLTVL.

This clone occurred a few times. J is TRBJ2-2 and V is TRBV2; D not certain. The V gene's germline CDR1 is SNHLY and CDR2 FYNNEI. Trimming pared 4 bases from V and 1 base from J, leaving 4 bases between. The CDR3 spans 13 residues. The DNA for the CDR3 is TGTGCCAGCAGTGTAGAGAACACCGGGGAGCTGTTTTTT. As protein: CASSVENTGELFF.

There are a few counts of this clone. The gene calls are TRBV3-1 (or the pseudogene TRBV3-2) and TRBJ2-2; 7 positions agree with TRBD1. The CDR3 loop spans 14 amino acids. The J segment lost 6 bases and the V segment lost 5 bases, leaving 6 bases of the junction unmatched. Germline assignment: CDR1 LGHDT and CDR2 YNNKEL (reference sequence). The CDR3, as DNA: TGTGCCAGCAGCAAATCGACAGGGTCCGGGGAGCTGTTTTTT. It is translated as CASSKSTGSGELFF.

J is TRBJ1-1 and V is TRBV5-1, with 8 positions matching TRBD1. Trimming at V came to 2 bases and at J to 4 bases, leaving 7 bases not matched to a gene. The CDR3 has 15 amino acids. The V gene's germline CDR1 is SGHRS and CDR2 YFSETQ. CDR3 sequence reads: CASSLRTGTITEAFF. DNA of the CDR3: TGCGCCAGCAGCTTACGGACAGGGACCATCACTGAAGCTTTCTTT.

The chain employs TRBV2 and TRBJ2-7, with D perhaps TRBD2 (6 bases). The ends were cut back, 8 bases at V and 2 bases at J, with 10 bases in the middle. Per germline, CDR1 SNHLY and CDR2 FYNNEI. The CDR3 totals 12 residues. The CDR3 loop reads CASGRGTYEQYF. The CDR3 DNA sequence: TGTGCCAGCGGGCGGGGCACCTACGAGCAGTACTTC.

The V gene is TRBV25-1, the J gene TRBJ2-7; 7 bases map to TRBD1. The CDR3 contains 13 residues. Germline V gene lookup returns CDR1 MGHDK and CDR2 SYGVNS. The trim removed 4 bases at V and 3 bases at J, leaving 3 bases unmatched. The CDR3 nucleotides are TGTGCCAGCAGTGCGGGACAGCACTACGAGCAGTACTTC. Protein product: CASSAGQHYEQYF.

The sample holds one count of this clone. The V and J genes are TRBV10-1 and TRBJ2-5, with 9 positions matching TRBD2. The CDR3 runs to 21 residues. V lost 2 bases to trimming and J lost 4 bases; unmatched junction nucleotides: 23. Germline values: CDR1 WNHNN, CDR2 SYGVQD (reference sequence). The CDR3 region is CASSEMVPGTTSGGSGETQYF. The CDR3 nucleotides are TGCGCCAGCAGTGAGATGGTACCCGGTACCACCAGCGGGGGGTCAGGAGAGACCCAGTACTTC.

The CDR3 bases are TGTGCCAGCTCACCGCAGGGGGCCGGCAATCAGCCCCAGCATTTT. Its protein is CASSPQGAGNQPQHF. The chain employs TRBV18 and TRBJ1-5; 8 bases align to TRBD1. Per germline, CDR1 KGHSH and CDR2 LQKENI. The CDR3 consists of 15 residues. V trimming: 3 bases; J trimming: 2 bases; junction bases outside the gene matches: 3. Variable domain in full (rest from reference TRBV18 and TRBJ1-5): NAGVMQNPRHLVRRRGQEARLRCSPMKGHSHVYWYRQLPEEGLKFMVYLQKENIIDESGMPKERFSAEFPKEGPSILRIQQVVRGDSAAYFCASSPQGAGNQPQHFGDGTRLSIL.

V is TRBV2 and J is TRBJ1-2, with TRBD1 matching 7 bases. Per germline, CDR1 SNHLY and CDR2 FYNNEI. The V segment lost 6 bases and the J segment 5 bases; nucleotides outside the gene matches: 9. The CDR3 is 14 residues long. The CDR3 reads CASRGTQGSYGYTF. The CDR3 DNA follows: TGTGCCAGCAGGGGAACACAGGGGTCTTATGGCTACACCTTC.

The chain is built from TRBV21-1 and TRBJ2-1; TRBD1, as called in the table, went unchecked against the DNA. TRBV21-1 is listed as a pseudogene. The CDR3 totals 14 residues. This CDR3 reads CASSNGQGANEQFF. CDR3 DNA: TGTGCCAGCAGCAACGGGCAGGGGGCAAATGAGCAGTTCTTC.

The chain links TRBV28 to TRBJ2-7; TRBD1 matches 7 bases. CDR1 is MDHEN, CDR2 SYDVKM, per germline. Trimming took 6 bases from V and 0 from J; bases not matched to a gene: 5. The CDR3 spans 14 residues. The CDR3 coding sequence is TGTGCCAGCAGGGGGACAGCCGTCTCCTACGAGCAGTACTTC. This gives the protein CASRGTAVSYEQYF.

This chain links TRBV6-5 with TRBJ2-7; D is possibly TRBD2 (6 bases). Germline CDR1 and CDR2: MNHEY and SVGAGI. Trimming stripped 6 bases from V and 7 bases from J, with 16 bases between. The CDR3 loop spans 13 amino acids. CDR3 loop: CASSRGSLFEQYF. CDR3 bases: TGTGCCAGCAGCCGGGGGAGCCTTTTTGAGCAGTACTTC.

V is TRBV18 and J is TRBJ1-3; weak D call: TRBD1 (6 bases). Trimming left V 3 bases short and J 0 bases short, with 9 bases between. The CDR3 has 15 amino acids. CDR1 is KGHSH and CDR2 is LQKENI in the germline V gene. The CDR3 protein is CASSPDRSSGNTIYF. The CDR3 coding sequence is TGTGCCAGCTCACCCGACAGGAGCTCTGGAAACACCATATATTTT.

J is TRBJ2-3 and V is TRBV6-5; D is ambiguous. CDR1 is MNHEY and CDR2 is SVGAGI in the germline V gene. Trimming removed 6 bases at V and 3 bases at J, with 16 bases between. The CDR3 loop spans 15 amino acids. CDR3 bases: TGTGCCAGCAGGACTGAGCTTCGGAGAACAGATACGCAGTATTTT. Translated: CASRTELRRTDTQYF.

The chain joins TRBV27 to TRBJ1-2, with D perhaps TRBD1 (6 bases). The CDR3 is 13 amino acids. Germline-derived CDR1 and CDR2 are MNHEY and SMNVEV (reference sequence). Trimming removed 0 bases from V and 8 bases from J, with 10 bases in between. This CDR3 is CASSLSGARGYTF. The CDR3 DNA reads as TGTGCCAGCAGTTTATCGGGGGCTCGCGGCTACACCTTC.

The V call is TRBV4-1, the J call TRBJ1-1; maybe TRBD1 (6 bases). This CDR3 comprises 18 residues. CDR1 and CDR2 (germline): MGHRA, YSYEKL. The V end lost 8 bases, the J end lost 4 bases, and 29 bases lay between the germline ends. The CDR3 loop is CASQFVYRVFCTATEAFF. The CDR3 region has the DNA TGCGCCAGCCAGTTCGTTTACAGGGTGTTTTGCACCGCCACTGAAGCTTTCTTT.

This chain uses TRBV11-3 with TRBJ2-3; D remains unclear. This CDR3 has 13 residues. Trimming stripped 0 bases from V and 7 bases from J, with 8 bases between. Germline CDR1 and CDR2: SGHNT and YENEEA. Written as DNA, the CDR3 is TGTGCCAGCAGCTTAGATCCCCCAAATACGCAGTATTTT. Its protein product is CASSLDPPNTQYF.

The gene calls are TRBV7-8 and TRBJ2-1; no clear D. Trimming took 2 bases from V and 0 from J, leaving 8 bases between them. The CDR3 covers 15 residues. CDR1 is SGHVS and CDR2 is FQNEAQ in the germline V gene. For the CDR3, the DNA is TGTGCCAGCAGCTTATTGCCTAGCTCCTACAATGAGCAGTTCTTC. Protein sequence: CASSLLPSSYNEQFF.

This clone was recorded only once. The gene calls are TRBV4-2 and TRBJ1-3; tentative D call: TRBD1 (6 bases). The germline CDR1 and CDR2 sequences are LGHNA and YNFKEQ. CDR3 length equals 17 residues. Trimming took off 1 base at V and 1 base at J, with 14 bases between the two ends. The DNA for the CDR3 is TGTGCCAGCAGCCAAGGGCAGGGGATCGGGTCTGGAAACACCATATATTTT. It translates to CASSQGQGIGSGNTIYF.

The genes are TRBV3-1 (or the pseudogene TRBV3-2) and TRBJ2-5, with TRBD2 matching over 9 bases. CDR1 and CDR2 (germline): LGHDT, YNNKEL (reference sequence). The CDR3 consists of 14 residues. J was trimmed by 4 bases and V by 4 bases; bases with no gene match: 4. The CDR3 nucleotides read TGTGCCAGCAGCCCTCCACTAGCGGGAGAGACCCAGTACTTC. It yields the protein CASSPPLAGETQYF.

The chain recombines TRBV3-1 (or the pseudogene TRBV3-2) with TRBJ1-1; the D is unclear. This CDR3 is built from 15 residues. Germline loops: CDR1 LGHDT, CDR2 YNNKEL (reference sequence). Trimming removed 2 bases from V and 0 bases from J, with 10 bases in between. This chain's CDR3 is CASSQSTFMNTEAFF. Written as DNA, the CDR3 is TGTGCCAGCAGCCAATCTACCTTCATGAACACTGAAGCTTTCTTT.

The CDR3 DNA reads as TGTGCCAGCAGGGAGTTTAGCGGGGCGGGAGATACGCAGTATTTT. Amino acid sequence: CASREFSGAGDTQYF. The chain recombines TRBV27 with TRBJ2-3, with TRBD2 matching 8 bases. Germline CDR1 is MNHEY and CDR2 is SMNVEV (reference sequence). The CDR3 runs 15 residues. The J segment lost 5 bases and the V segment lost 6 bases, leaving 10 bases of the junction unmatched.

The chain couples TRBV29-1 to TRBJ1-1; the match to TRBD1 covers 8 bases. J gave up 10 bases and V 6 bases, and 4 bases lay outside the gene matches. CDR1 SQVTM and CDR2 ANQGSEA come from the germline V gene. The CDR3 sequence is 10 residues long. Written as DNA, the CDR3 is TGCAGCGTGGACAGGGTGTTAGCTTTCTTT. Protein sequence: CSVDRVLAFF.

The J gene is TRBJ2-5, the V gene TRBV20-1; 11 bases are a match to TRBD2. Germline CDR1 is DFQATT and CDR2 is SNEGSKA (reference sequence). The CDR3 loop spans 15 amino acids. With V trimmed by 3 bases and J by 2 bases, 5 bases remained unmatched. The CDR3 sequence is CSASMVAGGQETQYF. Written as DNA, the CDR3 is TGCAGTGCTAGTATGGTAGCGGGGGGGCAAGAGACCCAGTACTTC.

By share, this clone ranks as medium-sized. CDR3 protein: CASVGTGVGKLFF. The CDR3, as DNA: TGTGCCAGTGTCGGGACAGGGGTTGGAAAACTGTTTTTT. The chain links TRBV6-4 to TRBJ1-4, with TRBD1 matching 10 bases. The J segment lost 10 bases and the V segment lost 9 bases, leaving 8 bases of the junction unmatched. The CDR3 has 13 amino acids. Germline-derived CDR1 and CDR2 are MRHNA and SNTAGT.

The gene calls are TRBV5-1 and TRBJ2-6; 7 bases fit TRBD1. CDR3 length equals 19 residues. Trimming removed 1 base from V and 0 bases from J; junction bases left unmatched: 10. Germline V gene lookup returns CDR1 SGHRS and CDR2 YFSETQ. Here the CDR3 DNA reads TGCGCCAGCAGCTTGACAGGACAGGCCTTCGACTCTGGGGCCAACGTCCTGACTTTC. Translating it yields CASSLTGQAFDSGANVLTF.

The chain links TRBV28 to TRBJ1-5, with D perhaps TRBD1 (6 bases). Between the trimmed V and J ends, which lost 7 bases and 0 bases, there was a span of 19 bases. The germline CDR1 and CDR2 sequences are MDHEN and SYDVKM. The length of the CDR3 is 17 residues. This chain's CDR3 is CASKAWDTGYSNQPQHF. In DNA form, the CDR3 reads TGTGCCAGCAAAGCATGGGACACCGGGTATAGCAATCAGCCCCAGCATTTT.